Following are 7 T cell receptor beta chains from one sample sequenced in a study of vaccination and CD4 T cells after COVID-19. These receptors have no identified antigens. Sequenced with the Oncomine TCR Beta short-read assay was DNA taken from cultured CD4+ T cells. A single record per CDR3 protein comes from TCRdb applying MiXCR to the PCR reads. The sample has more than 20,000 distinct CDR3 sequences; about 30% are singletons. Treatment given: approximately 11-day PBMC culture with coronavirus spike peptide pools or control peptides (ViraFEST assay). Sequencing used cultured CD4+ T cells from blood. The origin of the receptors is a human donor with COVID-19.

The rearrangement links TRBV20-1 to TRBJ2-7, with TRBD1 as a possible D gene (5 bases). Germline V gives CDR1 DFQATT, CDR2 SNEGSKA (reference sequence). This CDR3 has 15 amino acids. Trimming removed 0 bases at V and 2 bases at J, with 14 bases between. CDR3 in DNA: TGCAGTGCTAGAGACCCTAGACAGACGACCTACGAGCAGTACTTC. It is translated as CSARDPRQTTYEQYF.

The CDR3 spells CASSRTGADTEAFF. The CDR3 bases are TGTGCCAGCAGCCGCACTGGGGCGGACACTGAAGCTTTCTTT. The V gene is TRBV5-4, the J gene TRBJ1-1; the D gene is possibly TRBD1 (5 bases). The CDR3 spans 14 residues. V was trimmed by 4 bases and J by 3 bases, leaving 13 bases between them. Per germline, CDR1 SGHNT and CDR2 YYREEE (reference sequence).

The chain has TRBV19 and TRBJ1-1, with TRBD1 as a possible D gene (5 bases). V was cut by 8 bases and J by 8 bases, with 21 bases left in between. The CDR3 spans 14 residues. CDR1 and CDR2 (germline): LNHDA, SQIVND (reference sequence). The CDR3 spells CASQRDAERWEAFF. The DNA for the CDR3 is TGTGCCAGTCAGCGGGACGCCGAAAGGTGGGAAGCTTTCTTT.

The rearrangement links TRBV4-2 to TRBJ2-7; TRBD1 matches at 8 bases. Germline V gene lookup returns CDR1 LGHNA and CDR2 YNFKEQ. CDR3 length: 15 residues. The trim removed 6 bases at V and 6 bases at J, leaving 13 bases unmatched. The CDR3 DNA sequence: TGTGCCAGCAGTCGGCCGGGACAGGACCTCCTCGAGCAGTACTTC. Its protein product is CASSRPGQDLLEQYF.

The V and J genes are TRBV14 and TRBJ2-7, with 7 positions matching TRBD1. CDR1 is SGHDN and CDR2 is FVKESK in the germline V gene. The trim removed 10 bases at V and 6 bases at J, leaving 9 bases unmatched. The CDR3 has 12 residues. CDR3 nucleotides: TGTGCCACCTCGTTGACAGGGAGCGAGCAGTACTTC. Its protein is CATSLTGSEQYF.

The chain combines TRBV18 with TRBJ1-5; D is uncertain. V was cut by 4 bases and J by 2 bases, with 9 bases left in between. The V gene's germline CDR1 is KGHSH and CDR2 LQKENI. This CDR3 region has 14 residues. The CDR3 DNA reads TGTGCCAGCTCACAGGAATCAGGCAATCAGCCCCAGCATTTT. This sequence encodes CASSQESGNQPQHF.

This chain joins TRBV24-1 and TRBJ2-1; 7 bases match TRBD2. The CDR3 sequence is 16 residues long. The junction had 10 bases not matched to a gene; V was cut back by 2 bases and J by 7 bases. From germline, CDR1 is KGHDR and CDR2 SFDVKD. Here the CDR3 DNA reads TGTGCCACCAGTGATTACGGTAGCGGGTGGAGGAATGAGCAGTTCTTC. Translated: CATSDYGSGWRNEQFF.